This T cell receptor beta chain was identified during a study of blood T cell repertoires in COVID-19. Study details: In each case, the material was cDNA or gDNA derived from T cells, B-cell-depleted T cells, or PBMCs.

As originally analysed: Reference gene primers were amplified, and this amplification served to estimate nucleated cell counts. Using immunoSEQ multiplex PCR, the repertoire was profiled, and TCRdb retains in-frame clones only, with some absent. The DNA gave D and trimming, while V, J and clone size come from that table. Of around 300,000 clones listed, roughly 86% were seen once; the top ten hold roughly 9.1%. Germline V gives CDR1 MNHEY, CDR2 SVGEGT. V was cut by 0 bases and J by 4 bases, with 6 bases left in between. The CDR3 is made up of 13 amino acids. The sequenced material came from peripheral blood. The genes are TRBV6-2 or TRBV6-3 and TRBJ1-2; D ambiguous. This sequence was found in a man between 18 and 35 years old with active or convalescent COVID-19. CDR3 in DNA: TGTGCCAGCAGTTACTCGACAAGCTATGGCTACACCTTC. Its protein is CASSYSTSYGYTF.